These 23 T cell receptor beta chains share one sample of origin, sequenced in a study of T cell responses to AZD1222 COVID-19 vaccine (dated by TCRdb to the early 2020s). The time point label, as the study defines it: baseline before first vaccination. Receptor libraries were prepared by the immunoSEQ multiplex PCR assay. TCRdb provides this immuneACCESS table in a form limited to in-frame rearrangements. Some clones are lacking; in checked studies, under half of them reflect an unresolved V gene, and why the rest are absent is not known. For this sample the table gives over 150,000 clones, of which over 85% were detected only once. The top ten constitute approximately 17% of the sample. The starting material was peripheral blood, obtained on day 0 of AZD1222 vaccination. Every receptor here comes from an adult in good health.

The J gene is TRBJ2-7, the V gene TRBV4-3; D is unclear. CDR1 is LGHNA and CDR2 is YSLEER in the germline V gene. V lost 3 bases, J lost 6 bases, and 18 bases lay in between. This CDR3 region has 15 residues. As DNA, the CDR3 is TGCGCCAGCAGCCAGGGCAGGTACGATGTAGGCGAGCAGTACTTC. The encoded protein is CASSQGRYDVGEQYF.

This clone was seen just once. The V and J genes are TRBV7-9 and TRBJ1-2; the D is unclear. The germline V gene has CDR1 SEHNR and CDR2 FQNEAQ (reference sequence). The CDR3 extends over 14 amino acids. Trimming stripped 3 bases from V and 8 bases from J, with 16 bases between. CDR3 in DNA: TGTGCCAGCAGCTTCGGAGGGCCCCGGGCGGGCTACACCTTC. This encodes CASSFGGPRAGYTF. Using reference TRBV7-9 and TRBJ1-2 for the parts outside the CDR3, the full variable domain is DTGVSQNPRHKITKRGQNVTFRCDPISEHNRLYWYRQTLGQGPEFLTYFQNEAQLEKSRLLSDRFSAERPKGSFSTLEIQRTEQGDSAMYLCASSFGGPRAGYTFGSGTRLTVV.

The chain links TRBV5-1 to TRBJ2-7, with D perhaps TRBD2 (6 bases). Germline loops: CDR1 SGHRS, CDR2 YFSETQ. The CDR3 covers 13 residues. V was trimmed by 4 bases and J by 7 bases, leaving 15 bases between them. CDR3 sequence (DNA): TGCGCCAGCAGCACCGGCCCGGCGGGGGAGCAGTACTTC. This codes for CASSTGPAGEQYF.

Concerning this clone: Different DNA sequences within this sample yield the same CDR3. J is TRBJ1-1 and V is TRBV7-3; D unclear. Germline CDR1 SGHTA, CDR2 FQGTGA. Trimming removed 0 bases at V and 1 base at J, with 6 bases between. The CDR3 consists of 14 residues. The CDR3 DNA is TGTGCCAGCAGCTTAACGAGAGGGAACACTGAAGCTTTCTTT. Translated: CASSLTRGNTEAFF.

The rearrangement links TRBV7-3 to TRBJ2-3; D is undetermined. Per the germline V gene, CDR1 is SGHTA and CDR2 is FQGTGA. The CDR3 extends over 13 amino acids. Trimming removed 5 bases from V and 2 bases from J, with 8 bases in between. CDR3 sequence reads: CASSRRDTDTQYF. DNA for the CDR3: TGTGCCAGCAGCCGTAGAGACACAGATACGCAGTATTTT. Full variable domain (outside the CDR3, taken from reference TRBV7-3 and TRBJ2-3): GAGVSQTPSNKVTEKGKYVELRCDPISGHTALYWYRQSLGQGPEFLIYFQGTGAADDSGLPNDRFFAVRPEGSVSTLKIQRTERGDSAVYLCASSRRDTDTQYFGPGTRLTVL.

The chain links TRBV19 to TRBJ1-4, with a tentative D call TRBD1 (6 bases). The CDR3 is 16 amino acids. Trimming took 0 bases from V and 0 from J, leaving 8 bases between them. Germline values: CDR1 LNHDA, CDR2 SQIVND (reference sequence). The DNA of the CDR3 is TGTGCCAGTAGTATAGATTACAGGGCAACTAATGAAAAACTGTTTTTT. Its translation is CASSIDYRATNEKLFF.

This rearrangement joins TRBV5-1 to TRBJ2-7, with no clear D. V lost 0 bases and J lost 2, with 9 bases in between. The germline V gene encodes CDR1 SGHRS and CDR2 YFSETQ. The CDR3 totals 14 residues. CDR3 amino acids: CASSLALATYEQYF. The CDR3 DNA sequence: TGCGCCAGCAGCTTGGCCCTGGCGACCTACGAGCAGTACTTC. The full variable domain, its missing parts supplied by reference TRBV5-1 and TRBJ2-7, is KAGVTQTPRYLIKTRGQQVTLSCSPISGHRSVSWYQQTPGQGLQFLFEYFSETQRNKGNFPGRFSGRQFSNSRSEMNVSTLELGDSALYLCASSLALATYEQYFGPGTRLTVT.

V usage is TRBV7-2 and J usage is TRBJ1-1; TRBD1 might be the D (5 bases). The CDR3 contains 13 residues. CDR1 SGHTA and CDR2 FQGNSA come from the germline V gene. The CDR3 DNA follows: TGTGCAAGCCGGGGCAGGATGAACACTGAAGCTTTCTTT. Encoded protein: CASRGRMNTEAFF.

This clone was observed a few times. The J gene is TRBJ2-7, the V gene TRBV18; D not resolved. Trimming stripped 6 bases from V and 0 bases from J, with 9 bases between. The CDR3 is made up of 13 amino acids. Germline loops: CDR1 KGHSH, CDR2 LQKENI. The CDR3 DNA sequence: TGTGCCAGCTCGGCCAGCCTCTCCTACGAGCAGTACTTC. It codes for CASSASLSYEQYF. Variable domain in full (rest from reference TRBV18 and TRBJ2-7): NAGVMQNPRHLVRRRGQEARLRCSPMKGHSHVYWYRQLPEEGLKFMVYLQKENIIDESGMPKERFSAEFPKEGPSILRIQQVVRGDSAAYFCASSASLSYEQYFGPGTRLTVT.

The CDR3 protein is CAITRTLSNSPLHF. CDR3 nucleotides: TGTGCCATCACTAGGACACTAAGTAATTCACCCCTCCACTTT. The chain has TRBV10-3 and TRBJ1-6, with D possibly matching TRBD1 (5 bases). Germline lookup yields CDR1 ENHRY and CDR2 SYGVKD. This CDR3 region has 14 residues. V was pared by 7 bases and J by 6 bases, with 13 bases between.

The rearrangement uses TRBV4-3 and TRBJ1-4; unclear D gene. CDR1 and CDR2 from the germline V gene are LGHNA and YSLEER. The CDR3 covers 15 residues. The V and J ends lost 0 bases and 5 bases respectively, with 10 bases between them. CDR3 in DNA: TGCGCCAGCAGCCAAGATAGGAGCTTCAATGAAAAACTGTTTTTT. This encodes CASSQDRSFNEKLFF.

CDR3 in amino acids: CSVEVSLTGAGADTQYF. DNA for the CDR3: TGCAGCGTTGAAGTAAGCCTTACAGGGGCAGGAGCAGATACGCAGTATTTT. The rearrangement joins TRBV29-1 to TRBJ2-3, with TRBD1 identical over 7 bases. Germline CDR1 is SQVTM and CDR2 is ANQGSEA. The V and J ends lost 1 base and 4 bases, in that order; junction bases with no gene match: 14. This CDR3 is 17 amino acids long.

CDR3 region: CASRNEKLFF. The CDR3 nucleotides are TGTGCCAGTAGGAATGAAAAACTGTTTTTT. The chain recombines TRBV19 with TRBJ1-4; unclear D gene. Trimming removed 6 bases at V and 5 bases at J, with 1 base between. The CDR3 is made up of 10 amino acids. The V gene's germline CDR1 is LNHDA and CDR2 SQIVND (reference sequence). The whole variable domain, filled in from reference TRBV19 and TRBJ1-4, reads DGGITQSPKYLFRKEGQNVTLSCEQNLNHDAMYWYRQDPGQGLRLIYYSQIVNDFQKGDIAEGYSVSREKKESFPLTVTSAQKNPTAFYLCASRNEKLFFGSGTQLSVL.

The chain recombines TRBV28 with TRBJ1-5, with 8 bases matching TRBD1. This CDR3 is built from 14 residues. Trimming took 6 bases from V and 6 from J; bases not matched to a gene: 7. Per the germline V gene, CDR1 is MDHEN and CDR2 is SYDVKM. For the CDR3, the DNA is TGTGCCAGCAGAGCTGACAGGGGAGGTCAGCCCCAGCATTTT. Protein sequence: CASRADRGGQPQHF.

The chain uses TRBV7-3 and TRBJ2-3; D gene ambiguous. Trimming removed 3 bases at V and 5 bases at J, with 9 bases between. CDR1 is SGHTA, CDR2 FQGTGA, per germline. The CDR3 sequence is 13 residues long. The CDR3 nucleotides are TGTGCCAGCAGCTTGGAAGTCGGAGATACGCAGTATTTT. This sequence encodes CASSLEVGDTQYF.

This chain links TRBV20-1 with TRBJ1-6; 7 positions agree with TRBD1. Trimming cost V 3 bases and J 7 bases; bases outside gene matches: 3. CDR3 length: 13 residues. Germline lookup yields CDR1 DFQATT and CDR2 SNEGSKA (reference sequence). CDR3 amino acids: CSASQGVNSPLHF. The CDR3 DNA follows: TGCAGTGCTAGTCAGGGGGTCAATTCACCCCTCCACTTT.

In DNA form, the CDR3 reads TGTGCCAGCAGCGGTGTCCCTAGAGCGGGAGGGAACACCGGGGAGCTGTTTTTT. Translating it yields CASSGVPRAGGNTGELFF. The rearrangement joins TRBV7-2 to TRBJ2-2; TRBD2 matches 9 bases. The ends lost 5 bases at V and 1 base at J; junction bases unmatched: 11. Germline V gene lookup returns CDR1 SGHTA and CDR2 FQGNSA. This CDR3 is 18 amino acids long.

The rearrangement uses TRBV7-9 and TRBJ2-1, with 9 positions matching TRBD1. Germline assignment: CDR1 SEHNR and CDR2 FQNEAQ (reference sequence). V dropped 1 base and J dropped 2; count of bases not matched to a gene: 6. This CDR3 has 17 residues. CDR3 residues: CASSLGVGTGTYNEQFF. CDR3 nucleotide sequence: TGTGCCAGCAGCTTAGGGGTGGGGACAGGGACCTACAATGAGCAGTTCTTC. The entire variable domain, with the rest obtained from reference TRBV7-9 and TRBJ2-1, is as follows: DTGVSQNPRHKITKRGQNVTFRCDPISEHNRLYWYRQTLGQGPEFLTYFQNEAQLEKSRLLSDRFSAERPKGSFSTLEIQRTEQGDSAMYLCASSLGVGTGTYNEQFFGPGTRLTVL.

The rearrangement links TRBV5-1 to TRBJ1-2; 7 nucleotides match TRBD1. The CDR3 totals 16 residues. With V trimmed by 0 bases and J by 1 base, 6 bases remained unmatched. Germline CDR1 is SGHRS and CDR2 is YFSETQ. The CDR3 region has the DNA TGCGCCAGCAGCTTGGGGGGGACAGATTATAACTATGGCTACACCTTC. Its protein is CASSLGGTDYNYGYTF.

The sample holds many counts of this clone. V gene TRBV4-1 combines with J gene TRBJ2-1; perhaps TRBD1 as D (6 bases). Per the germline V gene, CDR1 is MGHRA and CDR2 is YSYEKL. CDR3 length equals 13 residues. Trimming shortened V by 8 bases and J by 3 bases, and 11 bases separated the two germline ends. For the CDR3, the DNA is TGCGCCAGCGGGACAACCCACTACAATGAGCAGTTCTTC. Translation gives CASGTTHYNEQFF.

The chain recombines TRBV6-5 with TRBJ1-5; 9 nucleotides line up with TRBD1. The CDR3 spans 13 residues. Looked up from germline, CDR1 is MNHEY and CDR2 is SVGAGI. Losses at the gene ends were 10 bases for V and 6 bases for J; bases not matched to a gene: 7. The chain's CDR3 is CATTGGSGQPQHF. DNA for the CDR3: TGTGCCACCACAGGGGGCAGCGGTCAGCCCCAGCATTTT.

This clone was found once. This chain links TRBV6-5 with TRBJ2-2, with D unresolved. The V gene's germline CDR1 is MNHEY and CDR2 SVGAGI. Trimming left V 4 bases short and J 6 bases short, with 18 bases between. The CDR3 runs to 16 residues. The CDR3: CASSWRTNVGAGELFF. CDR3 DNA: TGTGCCAGCAGTTGGAGAACTAACGTGGGCGCCGGGGAGCTGTTTTTT.

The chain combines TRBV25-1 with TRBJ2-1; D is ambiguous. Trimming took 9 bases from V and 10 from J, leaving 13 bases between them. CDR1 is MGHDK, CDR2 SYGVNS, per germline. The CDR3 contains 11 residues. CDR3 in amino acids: CASGVGNEQFF. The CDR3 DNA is TGTGCCAGTGGGGTAGGGAACGAGCAGTTCTTC.